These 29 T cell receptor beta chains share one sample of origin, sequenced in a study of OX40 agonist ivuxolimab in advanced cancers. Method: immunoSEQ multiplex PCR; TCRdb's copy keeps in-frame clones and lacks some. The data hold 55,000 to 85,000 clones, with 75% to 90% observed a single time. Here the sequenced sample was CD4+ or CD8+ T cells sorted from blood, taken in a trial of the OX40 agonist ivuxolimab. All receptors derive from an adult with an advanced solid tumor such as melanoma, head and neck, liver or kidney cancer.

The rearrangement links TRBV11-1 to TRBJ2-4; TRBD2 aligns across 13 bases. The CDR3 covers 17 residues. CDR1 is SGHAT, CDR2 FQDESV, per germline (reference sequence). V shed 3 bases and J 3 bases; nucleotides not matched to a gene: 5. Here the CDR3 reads CASSFTSGGAYKNIQYF. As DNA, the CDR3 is TGTGCCAGCAGCTTTACTAGCGGGGGGGCCTACAAAAACATTCAGTACTTC.

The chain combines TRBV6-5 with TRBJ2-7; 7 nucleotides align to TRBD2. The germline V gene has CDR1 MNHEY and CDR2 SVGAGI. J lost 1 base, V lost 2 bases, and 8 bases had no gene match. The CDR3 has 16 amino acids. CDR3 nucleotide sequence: TGTGCCAGCAGTTACATGAGGACTAGTAGATCCTACGAGCAGTACTTC. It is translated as CASSYMRTSRSYEQYF.

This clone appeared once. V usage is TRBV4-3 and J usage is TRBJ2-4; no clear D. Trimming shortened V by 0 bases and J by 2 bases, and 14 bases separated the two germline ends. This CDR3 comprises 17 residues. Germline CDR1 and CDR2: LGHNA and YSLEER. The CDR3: CASSQDTLRSTKNIQYF. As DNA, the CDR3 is TGCGCCAGCAGCCAAGACACCCTTCGGAGTACCAAAAACATTCAGTACTTC.

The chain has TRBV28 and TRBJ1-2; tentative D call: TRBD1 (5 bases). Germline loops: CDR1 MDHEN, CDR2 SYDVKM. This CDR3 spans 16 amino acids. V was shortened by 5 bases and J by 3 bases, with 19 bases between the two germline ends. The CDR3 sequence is CASSPPTGQGHYGYTF. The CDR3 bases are TGTGCCAGCAGTCCACCCACGGGGCAGGGCCACTATGGCTACACCTTC.

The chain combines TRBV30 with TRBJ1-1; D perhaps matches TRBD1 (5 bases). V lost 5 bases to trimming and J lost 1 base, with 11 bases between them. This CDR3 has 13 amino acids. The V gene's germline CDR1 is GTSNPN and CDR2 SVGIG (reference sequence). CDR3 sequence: CAWGTFRNTEAFF. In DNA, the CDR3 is TGTGCCTGGGGGACCTTTAGGAACACTGAAGCTTTCTTT.

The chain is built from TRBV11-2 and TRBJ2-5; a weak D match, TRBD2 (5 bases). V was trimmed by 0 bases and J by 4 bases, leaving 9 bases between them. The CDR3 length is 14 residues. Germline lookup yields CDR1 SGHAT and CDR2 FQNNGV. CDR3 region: CASSLERVSETQYF. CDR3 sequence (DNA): TGTGCCAGCAGCTTAGAGAGGGTTTCAGAGACCCAGTACTTC.

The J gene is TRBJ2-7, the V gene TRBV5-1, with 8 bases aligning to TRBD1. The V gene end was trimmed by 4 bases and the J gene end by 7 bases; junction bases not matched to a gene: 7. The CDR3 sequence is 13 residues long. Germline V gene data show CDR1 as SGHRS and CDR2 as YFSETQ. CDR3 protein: CASSVGQVGEQYF. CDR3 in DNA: TGCGCCAGCAGCGTGGGACAGGTGGGGGAGCAGTACTTC.

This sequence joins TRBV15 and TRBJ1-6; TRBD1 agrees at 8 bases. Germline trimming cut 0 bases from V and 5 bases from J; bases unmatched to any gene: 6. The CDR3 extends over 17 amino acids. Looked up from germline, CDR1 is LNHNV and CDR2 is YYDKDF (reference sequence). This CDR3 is CATSRDLQDRDNSPLHF. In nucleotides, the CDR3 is TGTGCCACCAGCAGAGATCTCCAGGACAGGGATAATTCACCCCTCCACTTT.

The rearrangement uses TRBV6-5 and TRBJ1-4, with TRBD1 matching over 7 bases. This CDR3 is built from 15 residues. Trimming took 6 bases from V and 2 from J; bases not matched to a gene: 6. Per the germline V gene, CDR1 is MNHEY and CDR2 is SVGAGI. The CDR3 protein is CASRSPQGTNEKLFF. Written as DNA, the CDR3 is TGTGCCAGCAGATCCCCACAGGGGACTAATGAAAAACTGTTTTTT.

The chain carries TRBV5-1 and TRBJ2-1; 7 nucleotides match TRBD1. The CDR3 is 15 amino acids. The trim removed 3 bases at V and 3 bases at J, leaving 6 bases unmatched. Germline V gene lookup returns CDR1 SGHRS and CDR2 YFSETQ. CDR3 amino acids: CASSSGQDIYNEQFF. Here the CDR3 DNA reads TGCGCCAGCAGCTCAGGACAGGATATCTACAATGAGCAGTTCTTC.

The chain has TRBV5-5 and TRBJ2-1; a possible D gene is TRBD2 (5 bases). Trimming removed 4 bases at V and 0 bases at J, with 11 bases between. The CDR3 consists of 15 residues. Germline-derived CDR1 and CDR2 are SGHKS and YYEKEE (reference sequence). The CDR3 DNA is TGTGCCAGCAGCCCCCTAGCCAGCTCCTACAATGAGCAGTTCTTC. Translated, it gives CASSPLASSYNEQFF.

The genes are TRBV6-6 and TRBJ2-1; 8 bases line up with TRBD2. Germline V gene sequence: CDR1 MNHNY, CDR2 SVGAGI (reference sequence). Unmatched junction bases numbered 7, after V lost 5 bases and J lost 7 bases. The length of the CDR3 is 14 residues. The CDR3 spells CASSTGGRRNEQFF. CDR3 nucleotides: TGTGCCAGCAGTACGGGGGGGCGTCGGAATGAGCAGTTCTTC.

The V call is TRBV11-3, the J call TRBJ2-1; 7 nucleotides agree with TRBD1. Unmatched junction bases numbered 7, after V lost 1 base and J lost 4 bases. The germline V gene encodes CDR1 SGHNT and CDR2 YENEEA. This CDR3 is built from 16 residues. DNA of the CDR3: TGTGCCAGCAGCTTAGCCACCTACAGGGGATACAATGAGCAGTTCTTC. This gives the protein CASSLATYRGYNEQFF. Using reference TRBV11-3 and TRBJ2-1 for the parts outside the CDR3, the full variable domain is EAGVVQSPRYKIIEKKQPVAFWCNPISGHNTLYWYLQNLGQGPELLIRYENEEAVDDSQLPKDRFSAERLKGVDSTLKIQPAELGDSAVYLCASSLATYRGYNEQFFGPGTRLTVL.

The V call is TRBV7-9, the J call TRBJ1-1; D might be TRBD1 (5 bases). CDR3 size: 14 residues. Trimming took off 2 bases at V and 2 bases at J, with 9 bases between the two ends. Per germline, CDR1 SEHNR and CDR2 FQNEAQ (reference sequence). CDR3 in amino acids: CASSLPGPNTEAFF. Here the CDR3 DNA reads TGTGCCAGCAGCTTACCGGGACCTAACACTGAAGCTTTCTTT.

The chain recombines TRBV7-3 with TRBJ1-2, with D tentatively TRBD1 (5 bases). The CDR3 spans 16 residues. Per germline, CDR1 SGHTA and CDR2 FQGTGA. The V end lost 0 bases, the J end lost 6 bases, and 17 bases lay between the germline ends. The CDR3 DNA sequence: TGTGCCAGCAGCTTAACGCCTGTGGGAGGGGACGATGGCTACACCTTC. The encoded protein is CASSLTPVGGDDGYTF.

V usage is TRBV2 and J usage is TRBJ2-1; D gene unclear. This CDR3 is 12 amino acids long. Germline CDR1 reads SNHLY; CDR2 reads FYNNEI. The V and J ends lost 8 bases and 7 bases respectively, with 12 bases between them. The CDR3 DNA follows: TGTGCCAGCGGATCCGGACCTAATGAGCAGTTCTTC. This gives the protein CASGSGPNEQFF.

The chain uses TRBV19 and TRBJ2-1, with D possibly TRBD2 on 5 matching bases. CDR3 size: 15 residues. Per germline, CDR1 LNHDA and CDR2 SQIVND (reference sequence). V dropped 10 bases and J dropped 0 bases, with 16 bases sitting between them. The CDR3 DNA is TGTGCCACCCGTAGTTTGGGGAGCTCCTACAATGAGCAGTTCTTC. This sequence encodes CATRSLGSSYNEQFF.

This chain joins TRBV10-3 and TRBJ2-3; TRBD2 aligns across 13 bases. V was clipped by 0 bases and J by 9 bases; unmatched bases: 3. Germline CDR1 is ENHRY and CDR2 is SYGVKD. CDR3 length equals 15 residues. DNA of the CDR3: TGTGCCATCAGTGAGTCGACTAGCGGGGGGAGCACGCAGTATTTT. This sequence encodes CAISESTSGGSTQYF.

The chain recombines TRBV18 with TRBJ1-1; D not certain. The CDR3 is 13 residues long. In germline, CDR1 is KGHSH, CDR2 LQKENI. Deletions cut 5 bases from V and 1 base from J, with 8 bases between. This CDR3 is CASSETANTEAFF. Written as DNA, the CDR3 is TGTGCCAGCTCAGAAACAGCGAACACTGAAGCTTTCTTT.

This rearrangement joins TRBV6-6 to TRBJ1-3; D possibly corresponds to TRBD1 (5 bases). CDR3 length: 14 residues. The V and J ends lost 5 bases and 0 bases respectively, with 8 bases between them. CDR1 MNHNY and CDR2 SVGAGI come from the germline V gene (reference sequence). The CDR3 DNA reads TGTGCCAGCAGTCCAGGGAACTCTGGAAACACCATATATTTT. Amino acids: CASSPGNSGNTIYF.

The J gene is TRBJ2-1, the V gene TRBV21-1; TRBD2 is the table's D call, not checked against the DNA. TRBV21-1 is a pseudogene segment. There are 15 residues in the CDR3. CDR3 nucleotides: TGTGCCAGCACCATGGGGGGATTCTCCTACAATGAGCAGTTCTTC. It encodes CASTMGGFSYNEQFF.

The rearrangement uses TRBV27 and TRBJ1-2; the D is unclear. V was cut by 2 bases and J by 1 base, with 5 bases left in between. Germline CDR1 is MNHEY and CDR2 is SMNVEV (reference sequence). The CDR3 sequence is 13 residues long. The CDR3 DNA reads TGTGCCAGCAGTTTAGGGATTAACTATGGCTACACCTTC. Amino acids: CASSLGINYGYTF.

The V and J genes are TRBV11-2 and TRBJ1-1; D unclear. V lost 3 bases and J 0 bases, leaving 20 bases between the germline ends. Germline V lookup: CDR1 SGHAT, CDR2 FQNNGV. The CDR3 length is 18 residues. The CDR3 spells CASSLTVKKPRMNTEAFF. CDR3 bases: TGTGCCAGCAGCTTGACGGTAAAGAAACCGAGGATGAACACTGAAGCTTTCTTT.

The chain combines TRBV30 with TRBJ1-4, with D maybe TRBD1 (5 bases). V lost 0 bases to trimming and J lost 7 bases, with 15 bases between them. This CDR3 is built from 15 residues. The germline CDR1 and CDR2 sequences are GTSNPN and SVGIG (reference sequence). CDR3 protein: CAWSVGASRSEKLFF. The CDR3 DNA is TGTGCCTGGAGTGTAGGGGCCAGCCGGAGTGAAAAACTGTTTTTT.

CDR3 nucleotides: TGTGCCAGCAGCCTCTCCGGGGCAAGTACTGAAGCTTTCTTT. It translates to CASSLSGASTEAFF. The rearrangement uses TRBV7-3 and TRBJ1-1; a weak D match, TRBD1 (5 bases). Looked up from germline, CDR1 is SGHTA and CDR2 is FQGTGA. The CDR3 sequence is 14 residues long. The V end was cut by 5 bases, the J end by 5 bases, with 15 bases between.

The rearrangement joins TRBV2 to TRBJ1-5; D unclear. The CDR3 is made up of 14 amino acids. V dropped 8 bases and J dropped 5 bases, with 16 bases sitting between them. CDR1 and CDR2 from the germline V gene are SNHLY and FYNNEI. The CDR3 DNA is TGTGCCAGCGGCTCTAGGAGGGAGTATCAGCCCCAGCATTTT. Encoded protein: CASGSRREYQPQHF.

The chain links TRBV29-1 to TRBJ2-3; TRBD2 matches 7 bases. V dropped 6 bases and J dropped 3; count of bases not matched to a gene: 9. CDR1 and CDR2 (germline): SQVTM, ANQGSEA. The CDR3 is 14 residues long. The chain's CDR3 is CSVPLGGRTDTQYF. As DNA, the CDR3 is TGCAGCGTCCCCCTCGGGGGGAGGACAGATACGCAGTATTTT.

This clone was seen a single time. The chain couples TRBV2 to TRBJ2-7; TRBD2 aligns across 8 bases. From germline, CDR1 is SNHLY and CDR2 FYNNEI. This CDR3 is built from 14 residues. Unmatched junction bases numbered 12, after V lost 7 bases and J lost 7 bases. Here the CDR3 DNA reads TGTGCCAGCACACAAACTAGCGGCCTGACGGAGCAGTACTTC. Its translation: CASTQTSGLTEQYF.

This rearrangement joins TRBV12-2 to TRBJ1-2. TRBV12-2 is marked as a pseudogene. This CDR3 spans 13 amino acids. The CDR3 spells CASRKGPRYGYTF. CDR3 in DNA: TGTGCAAGTCGGAAGGGACCGCGCTATGGCTACACCTTC.